The 5 T cell receptor beta chains below were found in one sample sequenced in a study of cytomegalovirus exposure and HLA in healthy donors. PCR used 60 Vbeta primers and 13 Jbeta primers. This table comes from immunoSEQ multiplex PCR, and its TCRdb copy is limited to in-frame clones, with some not included. Of about 130,000 clones in the sample, 70% to 85% were seen once. The sample taken for sequencing was PBMCs. Every receptor here comes from a boy aged 5 to 17 in good health and CMV-seronegative.

J is TRBJ1-5 and V is TRBV9; TRBD1 is a possible D gene (6 bases). Germline CDR1 SGDLS, CDR2 YYNGEE. V was cut by 0 bases and J by 7 bases, with 8 bases left in between. The CDR3 spans 13 residues. CDR3 sequence: CASSVEGVQPQHF. CDR3 DNA sequence: TGTGCCAGCAGCGTAGAGGGGGTCCAGCCCCAGCATTTT.

The chain joins TRBV27 to TRBJ1-1; D is unclear. The CDR3 length is 13 residues. Trimming removed 8 bases at V and 4 bases at J, with 14 bases between. CDR1 and CDR2 from the germline V gene are MNHEY and SMNVEV (reference sequence). CDR3 sequence (DNA): TGTGCCAGCGCCGGGTCAAAAGGCACTGAAGCTTTCTTT. Translation gives CASAGSKGTEAFF.

The chain carries TRBV30 and TRBJ2-3; a weak D match, TRBD1 (7 bases). CDR1 is GTSNPN and CDR2 is SVGIG in the germline V gene (reference sequence). The CDR3 sequence is 15 residues long. With 2 bases removed from V and 4 bases from J, the gap between germline ends came to 16 bases. Here the CDR3 DNA reads TGTGCCTGGAGTAATGAAGGCAGGGGGGCAGATACGCAGTATTTT. Translated, it gives CAWSNEGRGADTQYF.

The chain employs TRBV6-1 and TRBJ2-1; 11 nucleotides align to TRBD2. In germline, CDR1 is MNHNS, CDR2 SASEGT. The CDR3 spans 14 residues. After removal of 6 bases from V and 5 bases from J, the junction contained 3 bases not matched to a gene. CDR3 nucleotide sequence: TGTGCCAGCAGGTCTAGCGGGGGGAACAATGAGCAGTTCTTC. Translating it yields CASRSSGGNNEQFF.

The chain carries TRBV5-1 and TRBJ2-7; 10 positions agree with TRBD1. V trimming: 1 base; J trimming: 2 bases; junction bases outside the gene matches: 6. There are 16 residues in the CDR3. Germline values: CDR1 SGHRS, CDR2 YFSETQ. The CDR3 sequence: CASSLRPGQGTYEQYF. As DNA, the CDR3 is TGCGCCAGCAGCTTGCGACCGGGACAGGGGACCTACGAGCAGTACTTC.